These 30 T cell receptor beta chains were all obtained from the same sample, sequenced in a study of vaccination and CD4 T cells after COVID-19. An Oncomine TCR Beta short-read assay was used to sequence the DNA from cultured CD4+ T cells. TCRdb recomputed calls from the PCR reads with MiXCR, one row per CDR3 protein. The data show 16,000 or so distinct CDR3 sequences, around 75% seen once. Their target antigens are unknown. Treatment given: roughly ten-day PBMC culture with coronavirus spike peptide pools or control peptides (ViraFEST assay). The sample consisted of CD4+ T cells from blood, cultured in vitro, taken after SARS-CoV-2 vaccination. The source of these receptors is a human donor who received a COVID-19 vaccine.

The chain uses TRBV27 and TRBJ2-2, with 9 bases that match TRBD1. Trimming at V came to 7 bases and at J to 7 bases, leaving 10 bases not matched to a gene. Germline CDR1 MNHEY, CDR2 SMNVEV (reference sequence). The CDR3 has 15 residues. The CDR3 DNA reads as TGTGCCAGCACCCCCGGGACAGGGTTTGGCGGGGAGCTGTTTTTT. Translated: CASTPGTGFGGELFF.

By its share, this clonotype is medium-sized. The chain employs TRBV5-4 and TRBJ2-3, with 15 bases lining up with TRBD2. Germline CDR1 and CDR2: SGHNT and YYREEE (reference sequence). Germline trimming cut 3 bases from V and 3 bases from J; bases unmatched to any gene: 2. The length of the CDR3 is 16 residues. The CDR3 DNA sequence: TGTGCCAGCAGCTGGACTAGCGGGGGGGAGACAGATACGCAGTATTTT. Encoded protein: CASSWTSGGETDTQYF.

The CDR3: CASSLQNYEQYF. In DNA form, the CDR3 reads TGTGCCAGCTCCCTCCAGAACTACGAGCAGTACTTC. This chain links TRBV18 with TRBJ2-7; D gene unclear. The length of the CDR3 is 12 residues. Germline loops: CDR1 KGHSH, CDR2 LQKENI. Deletions cut 6 bases from V and 3 bases from J, with 9 bases between.

The table lists this clonotype with a count of one. The J gene is TRBJ2-6, the V gene TRBV10-2; tentatively, D is TRBD1 (6 bases). The CDR3 has 20 residues. Trimming stripped 3 bases from V and 1 base from J, with 22 bases between. The V gene's germline CDR1 is WSHSY and CDR2 SAAADI. The CDR3 protein is CASSDGRISGQKSGANVLTF. In nucleotides, the CDR3 is TGCGCCAGCAGTGACGGTCGTATCTCGGGACAAAAGTCTGGGGCCAACGTCCTGACTTTC.

This chain joins TRBV6-5 and TRBJ2-7; D gene uncertain. CDR1 is MNHEY, CDR2 SVGAGI, per germline. With 0 bases removed from V and 0 bases from J, the gap between germline ends came to 9 bases. The CDR3 consists of 15 residues. CDR3 amino acids: CASSYSIFSSYEQYF. The DNA of the CDR3 is TGTGCCAGCAGTTACTCAATTTTTAGCTCCTACGAGCAGTACTTC.

The chain recombines TRBV30 with TRBJ2-3; maybe TRBD2 (5 bases). CDR1 is GTSNPN and CDR2 is SVGIG in the germline V gene (reference sequence). Deletions cut 0 bases from V and 8 bases from J, with 6 bases between. The CDR3 is made up of 11 amino acids. The CDR3 nucleotides read TGTGCCTGGAGTGTGCGGGCTACGCAGTATTTT. Amino acid sequence: CAWSVRATQYF.

The chain links TRBV12-5 to TRBJ2-5, with no clear D. V lost 5 bases to trimming and J lost 5 bases, with 15 bases between them. CDR1 is LGHNT, CDR2 FRNRAP, per germline. The CDR3 contains 14 residues. CDR3 sequence: CASGPPAVWETQYF. CDR3 sequence (DNA): TGTGCTAGTGGTCCCCCAGCTGTTTGGGAGACCCAGTACTTC.

This clonotype was observed a handful of times. The V and J genes are TRBV6-1 and TRBJ1-2; D ambiguous. V was cut by 5 bases and J by 5 bases, with 15 bases left in between. The V gene's germline CDR1 is MNHNS and CDR2 SASEGT. This CDR3 has 14 amino acids. CDR3 amino acids: CASSPSDGLYGYTF. CDR3 coding DNA: TGTGCCAGCAGTCCCTCGGACGGTCTTTATGGCTACACCTTC.

This chain connects TRBV15 to TRBJ2-1; D could derive from TRBD1 or TRBD2 (6 bases each). CDR1 and CDR2 from the germline V gene are LNHNV and YYDKDF (reference sequence). V was trimmed by 4 bases and J by 0 bases, leaving 16 bases between them. The CDR3 length is 17 residues. The CDR3 loop is CATSKTSGGFSYNEQFF. In nucleotides, the CDR3 is TGTGCCACCAGCAAAACGTCCGGGGGCTTCTCCTACAATGAGCAGTTCTTC. The entire variable domain, with the rest obtained from reference TRBV15 and TRBJ2-1, is as follows: DAMVIQNPRYQVTQFGKPVTLSCSQTLNHNVMYWYQQKSSQAPKLLFHYYDKDFNNEADTPDNFQSRRPNTSFCFLDIRSPGLGDTAMYLCATSKTSGGFSYNEQFFGPGTRLTVL.

The V call is TRBV7-9, the J call TRBJ2-2; D unclear. Deletions cut 5 bases from V and 1 base from J, with 8 bases between. Germline CDR1 is SEHNR and CDR2 is FQNEAQ (reference sequence). This CDR3 is 14 amino acids long. The CDR3 here is CASSRAGNTGELFF. The CDR3 nucleotides read TGTGCCAGCAGCCGGGCCGGGAACACCGGGGAGCTGTTTTTT. Full variable domain (outside the CDR3, taken from reference TRBV7-9 and TRBJ2-2): DTGVSQNPRHKITKRGQNVTFRCDPISEHNRLYWYRQTLGQGPEFLTYFQNEAQLEKSRLLSDRFSAERPKGSFSTLEIQRTEQGDSAMYLCASSRAGNTGELFFGEGSRLTVL.

This sequence joins TRBV7-7 and TRBJ2-1; 12 nucleotides line up with TRBD2. CDR1 is SSHAT, CDR2 FNYEAQ, per germline (reference sequence). The length of the CDR3 is 15 residues. With 3 bases clipped from V and 9 bases from J, the junction kept 6 bases outside the gene matches. DNA of the CDR3: TGTGCCAGCAGCTTGGCTAGCGGGGGGGCCCCTGAGCAGTTCTTC. Residues: CASSLASGGAPEQFF.

This clonotype was seen only a few times. In DNA, the CDR3 is TGTGCCAGCAGCTTAGCTCCCCTTACTAGCGGGGGTGCAGATACGCAGTATTTT. It specifies CASSLAPLTSGGADTQYF. The rearrangement uses TRBV7-2 and TRBJ2-3, with 11 bases aligning to TRBD2. V was pared by 0 bases and J by 4 bases, with 9 bases of the junction left unmatched. The CDR3 length is 18 residues. CDR1 SGHTA and CDR2 FQGNSA come from the germline V gene.

The chain joins TRBV23-1 to TRBJ1-4; D may be TRBD1 (6 bases). TRBV23-1 is recorded as an ORF, its role being uncertain. The CDR3 contains 16 residues. V lost 2 bases and J 4 bases, leaving 14 bases between the germline ends. CDR3: CASSQMRGADNEKLFF. In DNA form, the CDR3 reads TGCGCCAGCAGTCAAATGCGGGGGGCCGATAATGAAAAACTGTTTTTT.

This rearrangement joins TRBV19 to TRBJ2-1, with 8 bases lining up with TRBD2. CDR3 length: 14 residues. The germline gives CDR1 LNHDA, CDR2 SQIVND (reference sequence). The junction had 7 bases not matched to a gene; V was cut back by 4 bases and J by 8 bases. CDR3 nucleotide sequence: TGTGCCAGTAGTACGTCGGGGGGGCTCTATGAGCAGTTCTTC. Translation gives CASSTSGGLYEQFF.

This clonotype came up a few times. The chain is built from TRBV24-1 and TRBJ2-3, with 11 bases aligning to TRBD2. V lost 6 bases, J lost 2 bases, and 6 bases stayed unmatched. The CDR3 consists of 16 residues. Germline CDR1 KGHDR, CDR2 SFDVKD. The CDR3 reads CATSSTSGALTDTQYF. The DNA for the CDR3 is TGTGCCACCAGTTCGACTAGCGGGGCGCTCACAGATACGCAGTATTTT.

The chain employs TRBV19 and TRBJ1-1; D gene ambiguous. CDR3 length: 13 residues. The V gene lost 5 bases and the J gene lost 4 bases, with 11 bases spanning the gap. Per germline, CDR1 LNHDA and CDR2 SQIVND (reference sequence). The CDR3 here is CASSYLGGTEAFF. The CDR3 DNA sequence: TGTGCCAGTAGTTACCTGGGAGGCACTGAAGCTTTCTTT.

This clonotype came up a few times. This chain joins TRBV20-1 and TRBJ1-3; D gene ambiguous. Germline V CDR1 and CDR2: DFQATT, SNEGSKA (reference sequence). V was trimmed by 3 bases and J by 8 bases, leaving 11 bases between them. This CDR3 is built from 12 residues. The CDR3 spells CSASRVLDTIYF. CDR3 sequence (DNA): TGCAGTGCTAGTAGGGTTCTGGACACCATATATTTT.

The V call is TRBV5-4, the J call TRBJ2-7, with 7 bases matching TRBD2. The CDR3 consists of 16 residues. The germline V gene encodes CDR1 SGHNT and CDR2 YYREEE (reference sequence). Trimming at V came to 0 bases and at J to 2 bases, leaving 8 bases not matched to a gene. The chain's CDR3 is CASSLVIGGEAYEQYF. Written as DNA, the CDR3 is TGTGCCAGCAGCTTGGTCATTGGGGGGGAGGCCTACGAGCAGTACTTC.

V usage is TRBV5-4 and J usage is TRBJ1-1; 7 bases are a match to TRBD1. The CDR3 loop spans 15 amino acids. The junction had 9 bases not matched to a gene; V was cut back by 4 bases and J by 3 bases. From germline, CDR1 is SGHNT and CDR2 YYREEE (reference sequence). The CDR3 DNA reads TGTGCCAGCAGCACAGACAGGGTCTCTGACACTGAAGCTTTCTTT. It translates to CASSTDRVSDTEAFF.

The chain joins TRBV6-1 to TRBJ1-6, with D tentatively TRBD1 (5 bases). The V gene's germline CDR1 is MNHNS and CDR2 SASEGT. This CDR3 comprises 15 residues. V lost 5 bases and J 10 bases, leaving 18 bases between the germline ends. CDR3 sequence reads: CASSLSIGEDSPLHF. The DNA of the CDR3 is TGTGCCAGCAGTCTTTCGATAGGGGAGGACTCACCCCTCCACTTT.

The rearrangement uses TRBV19 and TRBJ1-3; D perhaps matches TRBD1 (5 bases). The V end lost 6 bases, the J end lost 0 bases, and 9 bases lay between the germline ends. CDR1 LNHDA and CDR2 SQIVND come from the germline V gene (reference sequence). The CDR3 consists of 14 residues. The CDR3 protein is CASRSQGSGNTIYF. The CDR3 region has the DNA TGTGCCAGTAGATCGCAGGGCTCTGGAAACACCATATATTTT.

The chain combines TRBV24-1 with TRBJ2-2; no clear D. The germline V and J ends were trimmed by 7 bases and 6 bases, with 8 bases remaining between them. Looked up from germline, CDR1 is KGHDR and CDR2 is SFDVKD. The CDR3 has 12 residues. The chain's CDR3 is CATRRGSGELFF. The CDR3 DNA is TGTGCCACCAGACGTGGGTCCGGGGAGCTGTTTTTT.

V gene TRBV14 combines with J gene TRBJ1-2; D possibly corresponds to TRBD1 (5 bases). The CDR3 is made up of 16 amino acids. Trimming left V 4 bases short and J 5 bases short, with 20 bases between. Per the germline V gene, CDR1 is SGHDN and CDR2 is FVKESK. CDR3 region: CASSRDRDRRAYGYTF. CDR3 DNA: TGTGCCAGCAGCCGTGACCGGGACCGCCGAGCATATGGCTACACCTTC.

As to this clonotype: Its ends do not fully match the called genes, so a read error is possible. V is TRBV7-8 and J is TRBJ2-5, with D perhaps TRBD2 (6 bases). CDR3 length equals 14 residues. Germline V lookup: CDR1 SGHVS, CDR2 FQNEAQ. The CDR3 here is CANSATDGRETQYF. The CDR3, as DNA: TGTGCCAACAGCGCGACGGACGGGAGAGAGACCCAGTACTTC.

This chain connects TRBV12-3 or TRBV12-4 to TRBJ1-2; 9 nucleotides agree with TRBD1. The CDR3 has 15 residues. J was trimmed by 3 bases and V by 6 bases; bases with no gene match: 8. DNA of the CDR3: TGTGCCAGCAGCCCATGGACAGGGGACGACTATGGCTACACCTTC. Translating it yields CASSPWTGDDYGYTF.

As to this clonotype: One end of the junction does not line up with germline, which may come from a read error. The chain uses TRBV20-1 and TRBJ1-3; weak D call: TRBD1 (6 bases). The CDR3 extends over 15 amino acids. The germline V gene encodes CDR1 DFQATT and CDR2 SNEGSKA (reference sequence). This CDR3 reads CSAPQGGHSANTIYF. CDR3 coding DNA: TGCAGTGCTCCCCAAGGGGGGCATTCTGCAAACACCATATATTTT.

V and J are TRBV30 and TRBJ1-6; D not certain. The germline V and J ends were trimmed by 0 bases and 6 bases, with 9 bases remaining between them. Germline V gene lookup returns CDR1 GTSNPN and CDR2 SVGIG (reference sequence). CDR3 length: 14 amino acids. The CDR3 DNA sequence: TGTGCCTGGAGTGTATCGGACCCTAATTCACCCCTCCACTTT. Translated: CAWSVSDPNSPLHF.

This clonotype has just one count. V is TRBV20-1 and J is TRBJ2-7, with a weak D call TRBD2 (5 bases). Between the trimmed V and J ends, which lost 3 bases and 4 bases, there was a span of 22 bases. CDR1 and CDR2 from the germline V gene are DFQATT and SNEGSKA (reference sequence). The CDR3 sequence is 16 residues long. The CDR3 DNA reads TGCAGTGCTAGTAGCCCCTTGACTAAGCTAGGGTACGAGCAGTACTTC. Its translation: CSASSPLTKLGYEQYF.

This rearrangement joins TRBV19 to TRBJ2-1; TRBD1 aligns across 8 bases. The germline gives CDR1 LNHDA, CDR2 SQIVND (reference sequence). V trimming: 7 bases; J trimming: 0 bases; junction bases outside the gene matches: 11. This CDR3 has 17 residues. CDR3 sequence (DNA): TGTGCCAGTAAAATCGGGACAGGACGGAGCTCCTACAATGAGCAGTTCTTC. It translates to CASKIGTGRSSYNEQFF.

The chain uses TRBV6-1 and TRBJ1-2; D uncertain. The germline V gene encodes CDR1 MNHNS and CDR2 SASEGT. The V end was cut by 5 bases, the J end by 8 bases, with 6 bases between. The CDR3 loop spans 10 amino acids. The DNA for the CDR3 is TGTGCCAGCAGTCATCGGGGCTACACCTTC. This codes for CASSHRGYTF.